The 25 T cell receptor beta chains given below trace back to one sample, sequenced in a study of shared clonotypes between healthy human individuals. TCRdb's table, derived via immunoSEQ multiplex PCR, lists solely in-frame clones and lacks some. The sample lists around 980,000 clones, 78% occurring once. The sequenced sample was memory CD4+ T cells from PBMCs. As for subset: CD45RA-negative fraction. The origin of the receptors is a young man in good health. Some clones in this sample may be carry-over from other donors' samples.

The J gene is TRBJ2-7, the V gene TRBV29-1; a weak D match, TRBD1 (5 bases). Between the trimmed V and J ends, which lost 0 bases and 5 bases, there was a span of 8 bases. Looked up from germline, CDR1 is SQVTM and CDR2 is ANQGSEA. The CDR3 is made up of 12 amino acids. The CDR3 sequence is CSVEDRANEQYF. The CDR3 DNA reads TGCAGCGTTGAAGACAGGGCCAACGAGCAGTACTTC.

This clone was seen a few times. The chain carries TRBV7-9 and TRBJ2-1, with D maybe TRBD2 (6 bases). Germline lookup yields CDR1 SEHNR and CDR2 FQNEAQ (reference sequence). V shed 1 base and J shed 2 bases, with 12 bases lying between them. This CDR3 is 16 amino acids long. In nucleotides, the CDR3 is TGTGCCAGCAGCTTAGGAGCGGGTCGTACCTACAATGAGCAGTTCTTC. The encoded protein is CASSLGAGRTYNEQFF.

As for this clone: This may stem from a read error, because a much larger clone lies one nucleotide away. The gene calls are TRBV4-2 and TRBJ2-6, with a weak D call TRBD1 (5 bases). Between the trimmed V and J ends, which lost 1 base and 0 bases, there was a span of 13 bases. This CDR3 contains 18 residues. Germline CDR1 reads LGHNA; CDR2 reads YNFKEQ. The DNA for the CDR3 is TGTGCCAGCAGCCAAGGGCCTTCTGGACACTCTGGGGCCAACGTCCTGACTTTC. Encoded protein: CASSQGPSGHSGANVLTF.

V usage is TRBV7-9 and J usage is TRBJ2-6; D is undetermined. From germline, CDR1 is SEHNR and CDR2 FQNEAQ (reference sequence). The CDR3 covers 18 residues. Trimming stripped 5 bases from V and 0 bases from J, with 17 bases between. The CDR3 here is CASSLPTSDVSGANVLTF. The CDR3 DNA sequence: TGTGCCAGCAGCCTCCCGACTTCCGACGTCTCTGGGGCCAACGTCCTGACTTTC.

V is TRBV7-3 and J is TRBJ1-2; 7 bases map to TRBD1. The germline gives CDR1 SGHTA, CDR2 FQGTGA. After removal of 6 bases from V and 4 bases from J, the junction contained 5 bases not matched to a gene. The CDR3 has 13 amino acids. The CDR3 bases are TGTGCCAGCAGACAGGGGCCAGGCTATGGCTACACCTTC. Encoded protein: CASRQGPGYGYTF. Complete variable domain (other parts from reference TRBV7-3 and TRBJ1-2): GAGVSQTPSNKVTEKGKYVELRCDPISGHTALYWYRQSLGQGPEFLIYFQGTGAADDSGLPNDRFFAVRPEGSVSTLKIQRTERGDSAVYLCASRQGPGYGYTFGSGTRLTVV.

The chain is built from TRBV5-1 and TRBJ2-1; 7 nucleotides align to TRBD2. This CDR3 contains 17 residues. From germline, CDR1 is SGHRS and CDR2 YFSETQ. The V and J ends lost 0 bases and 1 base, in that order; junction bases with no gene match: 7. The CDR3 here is CASSLARSGTSYNEQFF. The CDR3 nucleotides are TGCGCCAGCAGCTTGGCCAGGAGCGGGACGTCCTACAATGAGCAGTTCTTC.

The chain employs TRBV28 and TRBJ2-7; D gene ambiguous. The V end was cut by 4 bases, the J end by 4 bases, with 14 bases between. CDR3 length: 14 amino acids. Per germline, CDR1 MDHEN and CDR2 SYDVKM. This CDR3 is CASSSPGLRYEQYF. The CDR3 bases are TGTGCCAGCAGTTCCCCCGGGTTACGGTACGAGCAGTACTTC.

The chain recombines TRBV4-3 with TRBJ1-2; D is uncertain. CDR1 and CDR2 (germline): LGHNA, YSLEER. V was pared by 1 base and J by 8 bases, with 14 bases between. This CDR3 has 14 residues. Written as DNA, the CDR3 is TGCGCCAGCAGCCAAGGCTTTCGTGGAGGAGGCTACACCTTC. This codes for CASSQGFRGGGYTF.

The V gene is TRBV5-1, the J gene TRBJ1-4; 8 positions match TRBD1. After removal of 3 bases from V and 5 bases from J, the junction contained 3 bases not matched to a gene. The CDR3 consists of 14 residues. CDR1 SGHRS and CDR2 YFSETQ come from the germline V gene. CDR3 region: CASSWGTGNEKLFF. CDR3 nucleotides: TGCGCCAGCAGCTGGGGGACAGGCAATGAAAAACTGTTTTTT.

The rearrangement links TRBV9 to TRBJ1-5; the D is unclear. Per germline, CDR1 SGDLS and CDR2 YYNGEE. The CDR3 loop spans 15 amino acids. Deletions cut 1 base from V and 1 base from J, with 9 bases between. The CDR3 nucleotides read TGTGCCAGCAGCGTAATGGGAGACAGCAATCAGCCCCAGCATTTT. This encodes CASSVMGDSNQPQHF.

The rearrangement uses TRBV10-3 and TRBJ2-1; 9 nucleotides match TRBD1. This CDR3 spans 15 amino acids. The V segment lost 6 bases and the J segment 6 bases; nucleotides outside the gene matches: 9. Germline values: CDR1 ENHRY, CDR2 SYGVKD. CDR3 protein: CAISASGTGSNEQFF. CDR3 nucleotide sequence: TGTGCCATCAGCGCCTCCGGGACAGGGTCCAATGAGCAGTTCTTC.

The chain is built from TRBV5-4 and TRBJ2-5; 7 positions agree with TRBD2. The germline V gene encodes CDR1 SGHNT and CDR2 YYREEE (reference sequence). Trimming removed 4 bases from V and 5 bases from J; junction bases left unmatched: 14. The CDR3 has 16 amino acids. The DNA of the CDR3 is TGTGCCAGCAGCCCCCAATTATCCGGGAGGTGGGAGACCCAGTACTTC. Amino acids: CASSPQLSGRWETQYF.

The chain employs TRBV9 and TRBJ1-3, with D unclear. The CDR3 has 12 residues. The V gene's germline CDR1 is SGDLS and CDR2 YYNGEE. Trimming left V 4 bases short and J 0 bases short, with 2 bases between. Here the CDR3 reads CASSPSGNTIYF. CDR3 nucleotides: TGTGCCAGCAGCCCCTCTGGAAACACCATATATTTT.

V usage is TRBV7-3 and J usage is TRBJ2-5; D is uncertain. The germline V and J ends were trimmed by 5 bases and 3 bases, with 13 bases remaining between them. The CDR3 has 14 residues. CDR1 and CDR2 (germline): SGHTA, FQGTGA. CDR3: CASSPGGIEETQYF. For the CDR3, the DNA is TGTGCCAGCAGCCCAGGTGGGATCGAAGAGACCCAGTACTTC. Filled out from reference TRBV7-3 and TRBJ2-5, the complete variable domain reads GAGVSQTPSNKVTEKGKYVELRCDPISGHTALYWYRQSLGQGPEFLIYFQGTGAADDSGLPNDRFFAVRPEGSVSTLKIQRTERGDSAVYLCASSPGGIEETQYFGPGTRLLVL.

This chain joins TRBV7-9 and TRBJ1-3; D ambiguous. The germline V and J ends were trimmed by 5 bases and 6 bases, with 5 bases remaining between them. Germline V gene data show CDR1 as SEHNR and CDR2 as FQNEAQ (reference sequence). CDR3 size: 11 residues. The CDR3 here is CASSPLNTIYF. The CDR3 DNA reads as TGTGCCAGCAGCCCCCTAAACACCATATATTTT.

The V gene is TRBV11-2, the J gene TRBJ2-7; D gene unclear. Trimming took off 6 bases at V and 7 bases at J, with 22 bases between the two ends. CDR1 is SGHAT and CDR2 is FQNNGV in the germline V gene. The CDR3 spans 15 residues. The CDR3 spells CASRRPGSVSFEQYF. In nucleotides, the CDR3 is TGTGCCAGCAGACGCCCGGGCAGCGTTTCTTTTGAGCAGTACTTC.

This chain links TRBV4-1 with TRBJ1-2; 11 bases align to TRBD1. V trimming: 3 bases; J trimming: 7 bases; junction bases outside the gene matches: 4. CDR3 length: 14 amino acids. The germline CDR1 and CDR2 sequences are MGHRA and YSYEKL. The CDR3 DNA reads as TGCGCCAGCAGCCAGACCGGGACAGGGGGTGGCTACACCTTC. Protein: CASSQTGTGGGYTF.

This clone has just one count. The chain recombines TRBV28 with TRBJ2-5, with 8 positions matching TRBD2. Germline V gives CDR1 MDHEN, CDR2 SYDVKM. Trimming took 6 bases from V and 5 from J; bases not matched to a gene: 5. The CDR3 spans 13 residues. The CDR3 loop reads CASRKREKETQYF. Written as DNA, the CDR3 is TGTGCCAGCAGAAAGCGGGAGAAGGAGACCCAGTACTTC.

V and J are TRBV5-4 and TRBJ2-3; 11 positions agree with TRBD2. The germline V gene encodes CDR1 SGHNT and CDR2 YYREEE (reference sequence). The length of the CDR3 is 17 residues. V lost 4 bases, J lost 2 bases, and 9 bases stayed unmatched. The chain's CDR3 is CASSPRLAGSHTDTQYF. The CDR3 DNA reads TGTGCCAGCAGCCCCAGACTAGCGGGAAGTCACACAGATACGCAGTATTTT.

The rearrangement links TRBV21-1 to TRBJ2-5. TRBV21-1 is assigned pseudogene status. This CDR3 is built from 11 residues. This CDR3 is CASRDKETQYF. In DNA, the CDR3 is TGTGCCAGCAGGGATAAAGAGACCCAGTACTTC.

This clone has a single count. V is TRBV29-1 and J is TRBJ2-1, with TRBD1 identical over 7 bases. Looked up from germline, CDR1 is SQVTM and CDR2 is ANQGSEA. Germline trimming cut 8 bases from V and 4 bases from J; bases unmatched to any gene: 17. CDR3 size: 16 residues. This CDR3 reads CSLKSTTGSAYNEQFF. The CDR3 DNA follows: TGCAGCCTTAAATCGACGACAGGGTCGGCATACAATGAGCAGTTCTTC.

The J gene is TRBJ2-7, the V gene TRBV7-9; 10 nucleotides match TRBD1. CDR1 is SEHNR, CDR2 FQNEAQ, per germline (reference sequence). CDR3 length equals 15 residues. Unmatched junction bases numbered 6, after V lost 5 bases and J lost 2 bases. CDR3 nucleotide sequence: TGTGCCAGCAGCCTAGGACAGGGGGTGGCCTACGAGCAGTACTTC. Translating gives CASSLGQGVAYEQYF.

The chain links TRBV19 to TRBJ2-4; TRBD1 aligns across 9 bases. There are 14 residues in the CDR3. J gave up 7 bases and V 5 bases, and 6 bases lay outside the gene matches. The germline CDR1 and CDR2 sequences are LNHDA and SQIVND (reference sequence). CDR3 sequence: CASSFDRGGNIQYF. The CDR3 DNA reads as TGTGCCAGTAGTTTCGACAGGGGGGGGAACATTCAGTACTTC.

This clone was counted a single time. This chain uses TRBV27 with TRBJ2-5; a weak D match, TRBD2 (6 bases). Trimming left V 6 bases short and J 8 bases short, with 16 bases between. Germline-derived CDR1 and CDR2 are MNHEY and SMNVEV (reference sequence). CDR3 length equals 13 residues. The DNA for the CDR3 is TGTGCCAGCAGCCCCGGGACTGGGGTTACCCAGTACTTC. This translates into CASSPGTGVTQYF.

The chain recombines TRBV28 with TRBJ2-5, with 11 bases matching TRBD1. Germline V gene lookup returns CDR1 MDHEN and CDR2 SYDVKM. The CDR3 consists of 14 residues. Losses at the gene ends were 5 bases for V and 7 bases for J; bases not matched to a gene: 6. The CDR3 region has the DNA TGTGCCAGCAGTCCCCCGGGACAGGGGGGGACCCAGTACTTC. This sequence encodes CASSPPGQGGTQYF.